Given below is one T cell receptor beta chain in context. Antigen unknown. This entry is derived from a study of shared clonotypes between healthy human individuals. Study at large: Each donor contributed plates that comprised three CD4 naive, three CD4 memory, two CD8 naive and one CD8 memory. Findings of the study overall: The naive CD4 repertoires of a few donors were compared, and approximately 5% of clonotypes were shared.

Germline-derived CDR1 and CDR2 are GTSNPN and SVGIG (reference sequence). The CDR3 length is 13 residues. V gave up 0 bases and J gave up 6 bases, with 9 bases separating them. Each PCR replicate from the sorted subsets contained about 200 ng DNA, which is 25,000 to 30,000 T cell genomes. Authors' analysis steps: Owing to the provision of junction-only sequences devoid of quality scores by immunoSEQ, filtering differed. The repertoire was sequenced with immunoSEQ multiplex PCR; TCRdb's copy has only in-frame clones and lacks some. The V and J calls and the clone size are those of that table, but D and trimming were determined from the DNA. Of some 2,100,000 clones listed, approximately 96% are singletons.

The clonotype comes from a man aged 18 to 29 in good health. This chain uses TRBV30 with TRBJ2-1; D may be TRBD2 (5 bases). Input material: naive CD4+ T cells sorted from blood. Subset specified: CD45RA+ positively selected. CDR3: CAWSVSSRNEQFF. The CDR3 region has the DNA TGTGCCTGGAGTGTCTCTAGCCGCAATGAGCAGTTCTTC.